This TCR beta chain originates from a study of control samples from healthy donors and cancer patients. The assay was immunoSEQ multiplex PCR, and TCRdb's table has in-frame clones only and misses some. The repertoire holds about 130,000 clones, with more than 90% as singletons. Material: blood. The clonotype originates from a man aged 18-30 years in good health.

CDR3: CASSPYHSASGDEQFF. The CDR3 bases are TGTGCCAGCAGCCCCTACCACAGCGCCTCCGGCGATGAGCAGTTCTTC. The chain combines TRBV7-6 with TRBJ2-1; D gene uncertain. This CDR3 region has 16 residues. V shed 5 bases and J shed 8 bases, with 22 bases lying between them. The germline CDR1 and CDR2 sequences are SGHVS and FNYEAQ. Based on the CDR3 plus reference TRBV7-6 and TRBJ2-1, the full variable domain is GAGVSQSPRYKVTKRGQDVALRCDPISGHVSLYWYRQALGQGPEFLTYFNYEAQQDKSGLPNDRFSAERPEGSISTLTIQRTEQRDSAMYRCASSPYHSASGDEQFFGPGTRLTVL.